This paragraph reports one T cell receptor (beta chain). What it binds is unknown. CDR1 and CDR2 from the germline V gene are KGHSH and LQKENI. Unmatched junction bases numbered 13, after V lost 5 bases and J lost 7 bases. The CDR3 is made up of 17 amino acids. The sort gate was single viable CD3+CD4+CD8-CD45RO+ cells for memory CD4+ T cells. Assay: immunoSEQ multiplex PCR; the TCRdb copy retains only in-frame clones and omits some. Of 50,000 or so clones detected, just over 75% appear once; the ten largest clones hold roughly 1.7%. This specimen comes from a study of memory CD4+ T cells and cytomegalovirus serostatus. Study-level findings and limits: Suggested: most of the CMV-linked TCR signature lies in CD4+ memory cells.

The receptor's source is an adult in good health and CMV-seronegative. The specimen was memory CD4+ T cells from blood. This chain joins TRBV18 and TRBJ2-7, with 14 bases identical to TRBD2. CDR3 coding DNA: TGTGCCAGCTCAACAGAATCCCGGACTAGCGGGAGGAGTGAGCAGTACTTC. This codes for CASSTESRTSGRSEQYF.